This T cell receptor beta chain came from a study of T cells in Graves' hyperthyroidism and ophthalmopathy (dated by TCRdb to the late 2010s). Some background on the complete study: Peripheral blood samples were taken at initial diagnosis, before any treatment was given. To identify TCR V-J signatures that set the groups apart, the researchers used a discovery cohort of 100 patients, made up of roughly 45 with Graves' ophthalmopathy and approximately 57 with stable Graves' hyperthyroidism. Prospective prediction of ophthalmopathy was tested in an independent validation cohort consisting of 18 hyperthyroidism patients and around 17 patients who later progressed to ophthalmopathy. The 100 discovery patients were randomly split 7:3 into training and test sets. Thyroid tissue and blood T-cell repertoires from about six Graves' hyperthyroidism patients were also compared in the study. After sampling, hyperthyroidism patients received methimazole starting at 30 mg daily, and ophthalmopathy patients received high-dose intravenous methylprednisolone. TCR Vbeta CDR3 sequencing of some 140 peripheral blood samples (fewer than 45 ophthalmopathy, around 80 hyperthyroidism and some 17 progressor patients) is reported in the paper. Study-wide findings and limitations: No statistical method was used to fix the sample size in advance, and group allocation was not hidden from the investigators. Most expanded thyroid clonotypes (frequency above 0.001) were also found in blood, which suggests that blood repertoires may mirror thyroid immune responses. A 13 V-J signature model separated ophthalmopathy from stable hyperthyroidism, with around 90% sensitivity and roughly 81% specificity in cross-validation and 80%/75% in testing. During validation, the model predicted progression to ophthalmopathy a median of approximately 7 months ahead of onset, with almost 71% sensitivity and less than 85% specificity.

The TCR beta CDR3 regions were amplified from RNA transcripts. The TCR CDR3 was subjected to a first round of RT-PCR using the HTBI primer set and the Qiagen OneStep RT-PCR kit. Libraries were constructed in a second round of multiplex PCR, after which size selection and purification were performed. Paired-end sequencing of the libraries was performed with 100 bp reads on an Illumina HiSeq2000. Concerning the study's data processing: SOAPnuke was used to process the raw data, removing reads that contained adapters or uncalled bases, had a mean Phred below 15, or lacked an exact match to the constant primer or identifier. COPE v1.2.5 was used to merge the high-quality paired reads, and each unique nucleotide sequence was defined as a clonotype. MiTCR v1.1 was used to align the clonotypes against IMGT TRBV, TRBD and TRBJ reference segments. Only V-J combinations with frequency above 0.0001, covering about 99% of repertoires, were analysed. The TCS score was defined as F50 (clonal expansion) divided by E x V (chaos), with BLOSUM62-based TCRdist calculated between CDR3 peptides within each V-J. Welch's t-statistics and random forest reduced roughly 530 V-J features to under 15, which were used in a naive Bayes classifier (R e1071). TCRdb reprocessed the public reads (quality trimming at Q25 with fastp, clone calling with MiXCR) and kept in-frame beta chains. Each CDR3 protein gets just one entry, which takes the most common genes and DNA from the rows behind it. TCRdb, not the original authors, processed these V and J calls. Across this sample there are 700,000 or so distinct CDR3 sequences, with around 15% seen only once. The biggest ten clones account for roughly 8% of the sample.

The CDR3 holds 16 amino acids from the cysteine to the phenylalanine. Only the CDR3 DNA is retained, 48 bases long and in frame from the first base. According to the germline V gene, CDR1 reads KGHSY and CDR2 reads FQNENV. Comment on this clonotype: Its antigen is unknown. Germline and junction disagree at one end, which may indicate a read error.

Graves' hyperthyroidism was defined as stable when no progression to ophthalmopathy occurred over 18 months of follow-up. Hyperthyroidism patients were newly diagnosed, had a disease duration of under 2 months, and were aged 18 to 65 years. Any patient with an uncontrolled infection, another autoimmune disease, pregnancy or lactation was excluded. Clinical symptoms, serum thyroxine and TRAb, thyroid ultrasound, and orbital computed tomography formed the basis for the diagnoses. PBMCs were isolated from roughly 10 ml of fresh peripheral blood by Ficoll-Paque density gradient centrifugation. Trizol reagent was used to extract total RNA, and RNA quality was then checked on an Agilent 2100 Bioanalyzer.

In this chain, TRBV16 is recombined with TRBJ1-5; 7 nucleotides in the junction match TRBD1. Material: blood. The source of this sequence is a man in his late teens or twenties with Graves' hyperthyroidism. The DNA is TGTGTCAGCAGCCCCGGGACAGAAAATAGCAATCAGCCCCAGCATTTT. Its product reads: CVSSPGTENSNQPQHF.